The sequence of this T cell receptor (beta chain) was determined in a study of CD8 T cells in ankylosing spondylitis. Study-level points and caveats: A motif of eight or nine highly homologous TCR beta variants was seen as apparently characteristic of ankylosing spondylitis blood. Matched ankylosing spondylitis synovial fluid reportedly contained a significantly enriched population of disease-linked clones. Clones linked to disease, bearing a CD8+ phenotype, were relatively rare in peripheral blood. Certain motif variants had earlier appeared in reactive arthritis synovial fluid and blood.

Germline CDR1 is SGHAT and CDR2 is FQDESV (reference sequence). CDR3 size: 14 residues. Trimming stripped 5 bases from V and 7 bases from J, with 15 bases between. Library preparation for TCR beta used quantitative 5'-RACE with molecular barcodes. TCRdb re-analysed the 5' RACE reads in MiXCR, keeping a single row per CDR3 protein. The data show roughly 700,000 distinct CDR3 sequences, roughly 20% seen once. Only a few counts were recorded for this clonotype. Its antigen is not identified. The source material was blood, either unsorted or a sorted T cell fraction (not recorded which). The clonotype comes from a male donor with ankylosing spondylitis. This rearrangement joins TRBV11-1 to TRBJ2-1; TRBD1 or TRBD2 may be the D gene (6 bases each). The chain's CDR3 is CASSNRDFDNEQFF. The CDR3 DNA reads TGTGCCAGCAGCAACAGGGACTTCGATAATGAGCAGTTCTTC.